Shown below are 2 T cell receptor beta chains from a single sample sequenced in a study of T cells expressing NK-cell markers. TCRdb reprocessed the 5' RACE reads, keeping one entry per CDR3 protein, no DNA. The sample is made up of 350,000 to 450,000 distinct CDR3 sequences, and the top ten hold 4% to 6.5% of it. The specimen was blood T cells: a sorted CD56 or NKG2C T cell subset, CD4+ or CD8+ T cells, or bulk PBMC T cells (not recorded which). Receptor source: a man between 18 and 69 years old in good health.

V gene TRBV6-4 combines with J gene TRBJ2-3; TCRdb indicates TRBD1, and absent DNA this call remains unverified. CDR1 and CDR2 from the germline V gene are MRHNA and SNTAGT. The CDR3 spans 15 residues. This CDR3 reads CASSRDRGRGDTQYF.

This sequence joins TRBV7-7 and TRBJ2-1; as DNA is missing, the TRBD2 call by TCRdb cannot be tested. Germline CDR1 is SSHAT and CDR2 is FNYEAQ (reference sequence). The CDR3 covers 15 residues. Here the CDR3 reads CASSPRLAGGHEQFF.